A single TCR beta chain is shown here with its context. This sample was included in a study of control samples from healthy donors and cancer patients. The method was immunoSEQ multiplex PCR; TCRdb's version includes in-frame clones alone and lacks a portion of them. This sample has about 130,000 clones, with approximately 92% found just once. The CDR3 loop spans 12 amino acids. In germline, CDR1 is PRHDT, CDR2 FYEKMQ (reference sequence). Trimming took 1 base from V and 9 from J, leaving 7 bases between them. The genes are TRBV13 and TRBJ1-5; no firm D call. The sample was blood. This sequence was found in a man aged 35 to 55 in good health. DNA for the CDR3: TGTGCCAGCAGCTTAGAGGCGGGGCCCCAGCATTTT. This sequence encodes CASSLEAGPQHF.